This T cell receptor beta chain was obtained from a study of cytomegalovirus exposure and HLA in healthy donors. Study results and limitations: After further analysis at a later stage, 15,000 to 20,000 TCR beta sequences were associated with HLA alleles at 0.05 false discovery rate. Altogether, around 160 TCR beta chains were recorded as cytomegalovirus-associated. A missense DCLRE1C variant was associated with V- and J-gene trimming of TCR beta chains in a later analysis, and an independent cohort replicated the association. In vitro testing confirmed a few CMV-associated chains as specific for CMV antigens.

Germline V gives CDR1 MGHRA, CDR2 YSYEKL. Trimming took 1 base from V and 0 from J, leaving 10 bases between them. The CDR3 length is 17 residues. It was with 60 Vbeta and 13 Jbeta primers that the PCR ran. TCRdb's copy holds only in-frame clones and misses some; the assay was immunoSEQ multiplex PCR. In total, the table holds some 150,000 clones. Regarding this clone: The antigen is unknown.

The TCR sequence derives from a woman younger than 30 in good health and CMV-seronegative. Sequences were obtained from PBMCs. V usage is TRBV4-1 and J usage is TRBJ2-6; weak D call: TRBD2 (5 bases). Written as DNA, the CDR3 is TGCGCCAGCAGCCAAGGTAGAGGGCTCTCTGGGGCCAACGTCCTGACTTTC. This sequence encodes CASSQGRGLSGANVLTF.